The T cell receptor beta chain under discussion was sequenced for a study of T cell repertoires in cytomegalovirus infection. Germline V gene sequence: CDR1 SGHAT, CDR2 FQNNGV. The CDR3 is 14 amino acids. The V segment lost 6 bases and the J segment 8 bases; nucleotides outside the gene matches: 10. This clonotype was counted a few times. Its target is unknown. Via MiXCR, TCRdb re-called the reads, giving one row per CDR3 protein. The sample carries roughly 730,000 distinct CDR3 sequences, roughly 30% recorded once. V usage is TRBV11-2 and J usage is TRBJ1-2; 9 bases are shared with TRBD1. The TCR sequence derives from a human donor in good health (CMV status not recorded). Some clones in this sample may be carry-over from other donors' samples. Sequenced material: cultured PBMCs, taken from culture after CMV antigen stimulation. The CDR3 region has the DNA TGTGCCAGCAGTTCCAACCGGGACAGGGCCGGCTACACCTTC. As protein: CASSSNRDRAGYTF.